This TCR beta chain emerged from a study of T-cell memory formation after mild COVID-19. At the level of the study: Across donors, TCR clusters were largely donor specific. Study-level results: CD8+ contracting clones occupied EMRA, while CD4+ ones occupied mainly CM and EM.

With 0 bases removed from V and 8 bases from J, the gap between germline ends came to 12 bases. The CDR3 spans 14 residues. CDR1 and CDR2 (germline): SGHRS, YFSETQ. In TCRdb, the 5' RACE reads were re-called with MiXCR into one record per CDR3 protein. The sample includes about 340,000 distinct CDR3 sequences, around a fifth of them seen just once. This clonotype has more than one count but fewer than ten. Its antigen is not known. V usage is TRBV5-1 and J usage is TRBJ1-5; D is ambiguous. The TCR sequence derives from a man aged 18-30 years who had mild COVID-19 (a few samples of this study predate the infection). Cell type and time point are not known. Sequencing was performed on PBMCs or a T cell subset sorted from them (not recorded which). CDR3 sequence reads: CASSLDGGKKPQHF. In DNA, the CDR3 is TGCGCCAGCAGCTTGGATGGAGGGAAGAAGCCCCAGCATTTT.